This T cell receptor beta chain came from a study of T-cell memory formation after mild COVID-19. Study summary: Among the donors, TCR clusters were largely specific to each donor. Study observations and caveats: The study detected some responding clones in pre-infection memory, suggesting cross-reactive memory joined.

Using constant-segment primers, 5'RACE produced TCR alpha and TCR beta cDNA libraries carrying sample barcodes and UMIs. TCRdb redid the calling of the 5' RACE reads with MiXCR, one entry per CDR3 protein. The sample shows around 310,000 distinct CDR3 sequences, approximately 16% of them seen only once. This clonotype has ten or more counts. As yet, its antigen is unknown. This CDR3 comprises 15 residues. Trimming removed 4 bases at V and 5 bases at J, with 19 bases between. CDR1 is SGHRS, CDR2 YFSETQ, per germline. The J gene is TRBJ2-7, the V gene TRBV5-1; no reliable D call. This TCR was sampled from a man aged 18 to 30 who had mild COVID-19 (a few samples of this study predate the infection). Cell type and time point are not known. What was sequenced was PBMCs or a T cell subset sorted from them (not recorded which). The CDR3 reads CASSPAVLSENEQYF. The CDR3 region has the DNA TGCGCCAGCAGCCCTGCGGTTCTCTCGGAGAACGAGCAGTACTTC.